This record covers a single T cell receptor (beta chain). The sample originates from a study of blood T cell repertoires in COVID-19. Using immunoSEQ multiplex PCR, the repertoire was profiled, and TCRdb retains in-frame clones only, with some absent. The repertoire consists of approximately 200,000 clones, with roughly 81% occurring once and the leading ten covering about 1%. The sequence was obtained from a man between 40 and 49 years old with acute or convalescent COVID-19. The sequencing input was peripheral blood.

The CDR3 nucleotides read TGTGCCAGCAGTCCTCAACAGGGGGTAGACTATGGCTACACCTTC. Its protein product is CASSPQQGVDYGYTF. The V and J genes are TRBV28 and TRBJ1-2; 8 nucleotides line up with TRBD1. V was pared by 5 bases and J by 3 bases, with 8 bases of the junction left unmatched. CDR1 is MDHEN, CDR2 SYDVKM, per germline. The CDR3 sequence is 15 residues long.